These T cell receptor beta chains were read from a single sample in a study of identical twins. TCRdb ran MiXCR on the 5' RACE reads and lists one entry per CDR3 protein. The data hold 200,000 to 300,000 distinct CDR3 sequences, with about 7.3% observed a single time. Separately, the same data were catalogued under a study of yellow fever vaccine responses in identical twins.

What was sequenced was memory (CD45RO+) T cells sorted from blood. These receptors were obtained from a woman aged 18-30 years in good health. Each CDR3 is given with its conserved first and last residue. Fields, in order: J gene, clone size, D gene, V gene, CDR3 protein, CDR3 DNA. A D gene is named only where the DNA matches it firmly. Size is omitted from some rows. Given values are once, few, many or a class for expanded clones.

J: TRBJ1-6; size: NA; D: NA; V: TRBV7-8; CDR3: CASSLKQGRNSPLHF; DNA: TGTGCCAGCAGCTTAAAGCAGGGGAGAAATTCACCCCTCCACTTT
J: TRBJ2-1; size: many; D: NA; V: TRBV3-1; CDR3: CASSQVLSGVVNEQFF; DNA: TGTGCCAGCAGCCAAGTATTATCGGGAGTAGTCAATGAGCAGTTCTTC
J: TRBJ2-5; size: many; D: NA; V: TRBV24-1; CDR3: CATSVGWDVETQYF; DNA: TGTGCCACCAGTGTGGGGTGGGACGTAGAGACCCAGTACTTC
J: TRBJ2-1; size: NA; D: NA; V: TRBV6-2/TRBV6-3; CDR3: CASSHQAGEQFF; DNA: TGTGCCAGCAGTCACCAAGCAGGGGAGCAGTTCTTC
J: TRBJ2-5; size: few; D: NA; V: TRBV25-1; CDR3: CASSWDNRLGETQYF; DNA: TGTGCCAGCAGTTGGGACAACCGCCTGGGAGAGACCCAGTACTTC
J: TRBJ2-1; size: NA; D: NA; V: TRBV5-1; CDR3: CASSPGQSYSYNEQFF; DNA: TGCGCCAGCAGCCCCGGACAGTCATACTCCTACAATGAGCAGTTCTTC
J: TRBJ2-1; size: NA; D: TRBD2; V: TRBV7-6; CDR3: CASSLGAPGGYNEQFF; DNA: TGTGCCAGCAGCTTAGGTGCGCCGGGAGGGTACAATGAGCAGTTCTTC
J: TRBJ1-1; size: many; D: NA; V: TRBV7-9; CDR3: CASSLSERGNTEAFF; DNA: TGTGCCAGCAGCTTAAGCGAGAGGGGGAACACTGAAGCTTTCTTT
J: TRBJ2-1; size: few; D: TRBD2; V: TRBV28; CDR3: CASRSILAGGPSGEQFF; DNA: TGTGCCAGCAGAAGTATACTAGCGGGAGGACCGAGTGGTGAGCAGTTCTTC
J: TRBJ2-1; size: many; D: TRBD1; V: TRBV20-1; CDR3: CSTRTGAPVDEQFF; DNA: TGCAGTACTCGGACAGGGGCCCCGGTTGATGAGCAGTTCTTC
J: TRBJ1-1; size: NA; D: TRBD1; V: TRBV18; CDR3: CASSPLTGGGNTEAFF; DNA: TGTGCCAGCTCACCATTGACAGGGGGGGGGAACACTGAAGCTTTCTTT
J: TRBJ1-2; size: NA; D: NA; V: TRBV28; CDR3: CASSLGQGSNGYTF; DNA: TGTGCCAGCAGTTTAGGCCAGGGGAGTAATGGCTACACCTTC
J: TRBJ2-1; size: many; D: TRBD2; V: TRBV29-1; CDR3: CSVVPPGLAGYGSYNEQFF; DNA: TGCAGCGTTGTACCCCCGGGACTAGCGGGATATGGGTCATACAATGAGCAGTTCTTC
J: TRBJ1-4; size: many; D: NA; V: TRBV6-1; CDR3: CASSEPQNEKLFF; DNA: TGTGCCAGCAGTGAGCCGCAGAATGAAAAACTGTTTTTT
J: TRBJ2-5; size: NA; D: NA; V: TRBV14; CDR3: CASSRPGWETQYF; DNA: TGTGCCAGCAGCCGACCAGGGTGGGAGACCCAGTACTTC
J: TRBJ2-2; size: NA; D: NA; V: TRBV10-3; CDR3: CATRRELQNTGELFF; DNA: TGTGCCACGCGGAGGGAACTCCAGAACACCGGGGAGCTGTTTTTT
J: TRBJ2-5; size: many; D: NA; V: TRBV7-9; CDR3: CASSHGRETQYF; DNA: TGTGCCAGCAGCCATGGGCGGGAGACCCAGTACTTC
J: TRBJ1-4; size: few; D: TRBD1; V: TRBV29-1; CDR3: CSARSGTDEKLFF; DNA: TGCAGCGCCCGCTCAGGGACAGATGAAAAACTGTTTTTT
J: TRBJ1-1; size: many; D: TRBD1; V: TRBV3-1; CDR3: CASSHTTGATWAFF; DNA: TGTGCCAGCAGCCATACGACAGGGGCGACGTGGGCTTTCTTT
J: TRBJ2-5; size: many; D: TRBD2; V: TRBV12-3/TRBV12-4; CDR3: CASSLGLARETQYF; DNA: TGTGCCAGCAGTTTAGGACTAGCTCGGGAGACCCAGTACTTC
J: TRBJ2-3; size: few; D: NA; V: TRBV6-2/TRBV6-3; CDR3: CASSYSGRGGTDTQYF; DNA: TGTGCCAGCAGTTACTCGGGCAGGGGAGGCACAGATACGCAGTATTTT
J: TRBJ2-1; size: NA; D: TRBD2; V: TRBV5-1; CDR3: CASSLVTSGEYNEQFF; DNA: TGCGCCAGCAGCTTGGTTACTAGCGGGGAATACAATGAGCAGTTCTTC
J: TRBJ2-5; size: few; D: TRBD1; V: TRBV28; CDR3: CASSWTGGKGETQYF; DNA: TGTGCCAGCAGTTGGACAGGGGGCAAGGGAGAGACCCAGTACTTC
J: TRBJ2-2; size: NA; D: NA; V: TRBV4-2; CDR3: CASSQERTGELFF; DNA: TGTGCCAGCAGCCAAGAACGGACCGGGGAGCTGTTTTTT
J: TRBJ2-4; size: NA; D: NA; V: TRBV20-1; CDR3: CGPRGEKNIQYF; DNA: TGCGGCCCGAGAGGGGAGAAAAACATTCAGTACTTC
J: TRBJ2-2; size: NA; D: TRBD2; V: TRBV2; CDR3: CAFCLAPWAGVGTGELFF; DNA: TGTGCCTTCTGTTTGGCCCCCTGGGCGGGAGTCGGTACCGGGGAGCTGTTTTTT
J: TRBJ2-3; size: NA; D: TRBD1; V: TRBV7-9; CDR3: CASRPDRGLTDTQYF; DNA: TGTGCCAGCAGACCGGACAGGGGGCTTACAGATACGCAGTATTTT
J: TRBJ2-1; size: NA; D: NA; V: TRBV15; CDR3: CATSGTGPVNEQFF; DNA: TGTGCCACCTCCGGGACGGGGCCTGTGAATGAGCAGTTCTTC
J: TRBJ2-1; size: few; D: TRBD1; V: TRBV11-2; CDR3: CASSYGTGDYNEQFF; DNA: TGTGCCAGCAGCTACGGGACAGGGGATTACAATGAGCAGTTCTTC
J: TRBJ1-2; size: once; D: TRBD1; V: TRBV4-2; CDR3: CASSQTGTGGSGYTF; DNA: TGTGCCAGCAGCCAAACCGGGACAGGGGGAAGTGGCTACACCTTC
J: TRBJ1-6; size: many; D: NA; V: TRBV5-5; CDR3: CASSLDGRPESPLHF; DNA: TGTGCCAGCAGCTTGGACGGCAGGCCCGAGTCACCCCTCCACTTT
J: TRBJ2-1; size: NA; D: TRBD2; V: TRBV5-5; CDR3: CASSLVYSAGGYNEQFF; DNA: TGTGCCAGCAGCTTGGTGTACTCTGCGGGGGGCTACAATGAGCAGTTCTTC
J: TRBJ2-6; size: many; D: NA; V: TRBV29-1; CDR3: CSVEGGANVLTF; DNA: TGCAGCGTTGAAGGTGGGGCCAACGTCCTGACTTTC
J: TRBJ1-5; size: many; D: NA; V: TRBV7-2; CDR3: CASGDLGAGQPQHF; DNA: TGTGCCAGCGGGGATCTAGGCGCGGGACAGCCCCAGCATTTT
J: TRBJ1-1; size: many; D: NA; V: TRBV29-1; CDR3: CSVRDTPNTEAFF; DNA: TGCAGCGTGCGGGACACCCCGAACACTGAAGCTTTCTTT
J: TRBJ2-1; size: many; D: NA; V: TRBV5-1; CDR3: CASSFRTGGNEQFF; DNA: TGCGCCAGCAGTTTTAGGACTGGGGGCAATGAGCAGTTCTTC
J: TRBJ2-5; size: few; D: NA; V: TRBV4-1; CDR3: CASSQVWSSLNQETQYF; DNA: TGCGCCAGCAGCCAAGTCTGGTCGAGCCTTAACCAAGAGACCCAGTACTTC
J: TRBJ2-5; size: NA; D: TRBD2; V: TRBV5-1; CDR3: CASSIAGGQGETQYF; DNA: TGCGCCAGCAGCATAGCGGGGGGCCAGGGAGAGACCCAGTACTTC
J: TRBJ1-2; size: few; D: TRBD1; V: TRBV6-5; CDR3: CASSSPGQTFYGYTF; DNA: TGTGCCAGCAGTTCCCCGGGACAGACCTTCTATGGCTACACCTTC
J: TRBJ1-1; size: NA; D: NA; V: TRBV5-1; CDR3: CASSFTGLDVNTEAFF; DNA: TGCGCCAGCAGCTTCACAGGTTTGGATGTGAACACTGAAGCTTTCTTT
J: TRBJ2-6; size: NA; D: TRBD2; V: TRBV3-1; CDR3: CASRLAGVYSGANVLTF; DNA: TGTGCCAGCAGACTAGCGGGAGTCTACTCTGGGGCCAACGTCCTGACTTTC
J: TRBJ2-3; size: many; D: NA; V: TRBV7-2; CDR3: CASSLIRDTQYF; DNA: TGTGCCAGCAGCTTAATTCGGGATACGCAGTATTTT
J: TRBJ2-7; size: NA; D: TRBD1; V: TRBV20-1; CDR3: CSAANGQVVSYEQYF; DNA: TGCAGTGCCGCGAACGGACAGGTAGTATCCTACGAGCAGTACTTC
J: TRBJ1-1; size: many; D: NA; V: TRBV4-1; CDR3: CASSQDPQEKNTEAFF; DNA: TGCGCCAGCAGCCAAGATCCGCAGGAAAAGAACACTGAAGCTTTCTTT
J: TRBJ2-5; size: NA; D: TRBD2; V: TRBV28; CDR3: CASGGTSGLPQYF; DNA: TGTGCCAGCGGGGGGACTAGCGGGCTTCCACAGTACTTC
J: TRBJ2-2; size: few; D: NA; V: TRBV29-1; CDR3: CSVSFSNTGELFF; DNA: TGCAGCGTTAGCTTCTCGAACACCGGGGAGCTGTTTTTT
J: TRBJ2-1; size: few; D: NA; V: TRBV6-2/TRBV6-3; CDR3: CASSYPLDDGYFYNEQFF; DNA: TGTGCCAGCAGTTACCCCCTTGACGATGGATACTTCTACAATGAGCAGTTCTTC
J: TRBJ2-7; size: few; D: TRBD2; V: TRBV15; CDR3: CATSRDSAPGGRNYEQYF; DNA: TGTGCCACCAGCAGAGATTCGGCCCCCGGCGGGAGGAACTACGAGCAGTACTTC
J: TRBJ2-3; size: NA; D: NA; V: TRBV28; CDR3: CASSFGGVPDTQYF; DNA: TGTGCCAGCAGTTTTGGAGGGGTCCCAGATACGCAGTATTTT
J: TRBJ2-5; size: many; D: TRBD2; V: TRBV7-6; CDR3: CASSLVGTSGMYQETQYF; DNA: TGTGCCAGCAGCTTAGTGGGGACTAGCGGAATGTACCAAGAGACCCAGTACTTC
J: TRBJ2-1; size: NA; D: TRBD2; V: TRBV24-1; CDR3: CATSDEASGSRNEQFF; DNA: TGTGCCACCAGTGATGAAGCTAGCGGGAGTCGGAATGAGCAGTTCTTC
J: TRBJ2-7; size: few; D: NA; V: TRBV5-1; CDR3: CASSLASGYEQYF; DNA: TGCGCCAGCAGCTTGGCCTCAGGCTACGAGCAGTACTTC
J: TRBJ2-5; size: few; D: TRBD1; V: TRBV20-1; CDR3: CSARDDGTGARETQYF; DNA: TGCAGTGCTAGAGATGACGGAACAGGGGCTAGGGAGACCCAGTACTTC